This T cell receptor (beta chain) derives from a study of identifying expanded T cells in peripheral blood. A remark on this clone: Its antigen is as yet unknown.

The CDR3 totals 19 residues. CDR1 and CDR2 (germline): LGHNA, YSLEER. Trimming at V came to 0 bases and at J to 3 bases, leaving 13 bases not matched to a gene. Study conclusions and caveats: About 1.2 clones differed between technical replicates, versus about 15 and 19 over time.

The assay was immunoSEQ multiplex PCR, and TCRdb's table has in-frame clones only and misses some. The table includes 100,000 or so clones, about 83% detected once. Sequencing was carried out using blood. This sequence was found in a person between 18 and 75 years old in good health. This chain uses TRBV4-3 with TRBJ2-3; the match to TRBD2 covers 9 bases. This chain's CDR3 is CASSQDWGGGAEVTDTQYF. The CDR3 region has the DNA TGCGCCAGCAGCCAAGATTGGGGCGGGGGGGCCGAGGTAACAGATACGCAGTATTTT.